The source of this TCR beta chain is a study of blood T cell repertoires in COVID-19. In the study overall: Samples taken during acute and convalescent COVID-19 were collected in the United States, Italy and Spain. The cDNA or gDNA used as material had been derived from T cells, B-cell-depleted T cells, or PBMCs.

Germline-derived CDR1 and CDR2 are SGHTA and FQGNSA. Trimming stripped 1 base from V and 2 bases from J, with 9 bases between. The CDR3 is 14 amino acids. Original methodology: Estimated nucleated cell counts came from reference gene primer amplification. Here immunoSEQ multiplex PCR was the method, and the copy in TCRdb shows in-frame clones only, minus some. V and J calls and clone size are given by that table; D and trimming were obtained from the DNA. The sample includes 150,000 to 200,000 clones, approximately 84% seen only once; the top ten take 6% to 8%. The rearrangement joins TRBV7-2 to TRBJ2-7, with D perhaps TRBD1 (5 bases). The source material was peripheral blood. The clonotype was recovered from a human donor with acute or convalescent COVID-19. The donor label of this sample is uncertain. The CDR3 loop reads CASSLVQAAYEQYF. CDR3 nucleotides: TGTGCCAGCAGCTTAGTACAGGCCGCCTACGAGCAGTACTTC.